The 19 T cell receptor beta chains in this list originate from one sample, sequenced in a study of cytomegalovirus exposure and HLA in healthy donors. Vbeta (60) and Jbeta (13) primers were used in the PCR. The table came from immunoSEQ multiplex PCR; TCRdb's copy has only in-frame clones and leaves some out. The profile shows over 95,000 clones, about 80% of them singletons. The source material was PBMCs. These receptors were obtained from a human donor in good health.

The chain couples TRBV5-1 to TRBJ1-4; TRBD1 might be the D (5 bases). Trimming pared 4 bases from V and 8 bases from J, leaving 15 bases between. Germline loops: CDR1 SGHRS, CDR2 YFSETQ. This CDR3 has 14 residues. The CDR3 region has the DNA TGCGCCAGCAGCACCTCGGGGGTAGGGGAAAAACTGTTTTTT. Its translation: CASSTSGVGEKLFF.

A word on this clone: Relative to the germline gene, one junction end is altered; a read error may explain this. Other DNA sequences in this specimen translate into the identical CDR3. The CDR3 loop reads CASSLVGTDGYTF. Here the CDR3 DNA reads TGCGCCAGCAGTTTGGTTGGGACAGATGGCTACACCTTC. The J gene is TRBJ1-2, the V gene TRBV5-1, with TRBD1 matching over 7 bases. Germline CDR1 is SGHRS and CDR2 is YFSETQ. There are 13 residues in the CDR3.

The rearrangement joins TRBV6-5 to TRBJ2-7; 9 bases match TRBD1. Germline assignment: CDR1 MNHEY and CDR2 SVGAGI. This CDR3 is 15 amino acids long. V lost 6 bases and J lost 6; bases outside the gene matches: 12. CDR3 nucleotides: TGTGCCAGCAGGAAGCCGGGACAGGGTCGCTCCGAGCAGTACTTC. It encodes CASRKPGQGRSEQYF.

This rearrangement joins TRBV15 to TRBJ2-7; perhaps TRBD1 as D (6 bases). The germline CDR1 and CDR2 sequences are LNHNV and YYDKDF (reference sequence). The CDR3 extends over 14 amino acids. Trimming removed 0 bases from V and 3 bases from J, with 9 bases in between. As DNA, the CDR3 is TGTGCCACCAGCAGAGAAGGGGACATCTACGAGCAGTACTTC. It is translated as CATSREGDIYEQYF.

The genes are TRBV5-4 and TRBJ2-5; 10 bases match TRBD2. The CDR3 covers 16 residues. Germline CDR1 reads SGHNT; CDR2 reads YYREEE (reference sequence). V shed 3 bases, J shed 2 bases, and the junction held 7 bases outside the gene matches. In DNA form, the CDR3 reads TGTGCCAGCAGCTCATTAGCGGGAGGTGGGCAAGAGACCCAGTACTTC. Protein product: CASSSLAGGGQETQYF.

V is TRBV6-6 and J is TRBJ2-3; 10 bases are shared with TRBD2. Per the germline V gene, CDR1 is MNHNY and CDR2 is SVGAGI (reference sequence). Germline trimming cut 0 bases from V and 6 bases from J; bases unmatched to any gene: 3. The CDR3 covers 15 residues. The CDR3 protein is CASSYSQRGGDTQYF. Here the CDR3 DNA reads TGTGCCAGCAGTTACTCCCAGCGGGGGGGGGATACGCAGTATTTT.

V usage is TRBV5-1 and J usage is TRBJ2-3; a possible D gene is TRBD2 (6 bases). The CDR3 extends over 15 amino acids. Trimming took 2 bases from V and 1 from J, leaving 11 bases between them. Per the germline V gene, CDR1 is SGHRS and CDR2 is YFSETQ. This chain's CDR3 is CASSLTGVGTDTQYF. CDR3 nucleotides: TGCGCCAGCAGCTTAACGGGAGTGGGCACAGATACGCAGTATTTT.

This chain links TRBV18 with TRBJ2-5; TRBD1 might be the D (5 bases). CDR3 size: 13 residues. CDR1 and CDR2 from the germline V gene are KGHSH and LQKENI. Trimming removed 6 bases at V and 1 base at J, with 9 bases between. The CDR3 coding sequence is TGTGCCAGCTCGGGCAGGGCCCAAGAGACCCAGTACTTC. Translating gives CASSGRAQETQYF.

This chain links TRBV7-2 with TRBJ1-4, with TRBD1 matching over 7 bases. With 3 bases clipped from V and 7 bases from J, the junction kept 8 bases outside the gene matches. The germline gives CDR1 SGHTA, CDR2 FQGNSA. CDR3 length equals 15 residues. The CDR3 is CASSFYEGAGEKLFF. The CDR3 nucleotides are TGTGCCAGCAGCTTTTACGAGGGGGCGGGTGAAAAACTGTTTTTT.

The V call is TRBV11-2, the J call TRBJ2-7; 7 bases line up with TRBD1. The germline gives CDR1 SGHAT, CDR2 FQNNGV. Germline trimming cut 5 bases from V and 3 bases from J; bases unmatched to any gene: 4. The length of the CDR3 is 13 residues. CDR3 coding DNA: TGTGCCAGCAGCCCGGGGACAGACTACGAGCAGTACTTC. Translated: CASSPGTDYEQYF.

The chain has TRBV6-1 and TRBJ2-2; TRBD1 aligns across 7 bases. In germline, CDR1 is MNHNS, CDR2 SASEGT. CDR3 size: 15 residues. Trimming cost V 5 bases and J 4 bases; bases outside gene matches: 7. The CDR3 DNA sequence: TGTGCCAGCAGTCTGGGGGACAGTCGCACCGGGGAGCTGTTTTTT. This encodes CASSLGDSRTGELFF.

This clone appeared once. V usage is TRBV28 and J usage is TRBJ2-4; D is perhaps TRBD2 (6 bases). The CDR3 has 14 residues. The V end was cut by 6 bases, the J end by 7 bases, with 16 bases between. The germline CDR1 and CDR2 sequences are MDHEN and SYDVKM. CDR3: CASRPGGTENIQYF. The CDR3 nucleotides are TGTGCCAGCAGGCCCGGCGGGACCGAGAACATTCAGTACTTC.

With respect to this clone: Other DNA sequences in the sample encode the same CDR3. The J gene is TRBJ1-1, the V gene TRBV30; possible D gene TRBD1, 5 bases. V was cut by 0 bases and J by 3 bases, with 8 bases left in between. Germline loops: CDR1 GTSNPN, CDR2 SVGIG (reference sequence). CDR3 length: 13 amino acids. The DNA of the CDR3 is TGTGCCTGGAGTGTGCGGGGGGACACTGAAGCTTTCTTT. Protein: CAWSVRGDTEAFF.

This clone was picked up one time. The chain links TRBV6-1 to TRBJ1-5, with 9 nucleotides matching TRBD1. CDR1 MNHNS and CDR2 SASEGT come from the germline V gene. Trimming removed 4 bases from V and 5 bases from J; junction bases left unmatched: 6. This CDR3 spans 15 amino acids. The DNA of the CDR3 is TGTGCCAGCAGTGGGCCCGGGACAGGGTATCAGCCCCAGCATTTT. This encodes CASSGPGTGYQPQHF.

This clone was detected a few times. The chain joins TRBV18 to TRBJ1-1; 7 bases fit TRBD1. The CDR3 length is 17 residues. Looked up from germline, CDR1 is KGHSH and CDR2 is LQKENI. With V trimmed by 0 bases and J by 0 bases, 7 bases remained unmatched. In nucleotides, the CDR3 is TGTGCCAGCTCACCACCGGACAGGCTATCAATGAACACTGAAGCTTTCTTT. Its protein product is CASSPPDRLSMNTEAFF.

This clone appeared a single time. This same CDR3 is encoded by further DNA sequences in the sample. The V call is TRBV29-1, the J call TRBJ1-5, with D tentatively TRBD1 (5 bases). The V end lost 4 bases, the J end lost 6 bases, and 10 bases lay between the germline ends. This CDR3 is 12 amino acids long. The germline gives CDR1 SQVTM, CDR2 ANQGSEA. For the CDR3, the DNA is TGCAGCGTTGGTAATGGGGCTCAGCCCCAGCATTTT. It codes for CSVGNGAQPQHF.

The chain joins TRBV5-6 to TRBJ2-3; 16 bases map to TRBD2. The CDR3 has 15 residues. J gave up 4 bases and V 4 bases, and 0 bases lay outside the gene matches. Germline values: CDR1 SGHDT, CDR2 YYEEEE. Here the CDR3 DNA reads TGTGCCAGCAGCGGGACTAGCGGGAGGGCAGATACGCAGTATTTT. Protein product: CASSGTSGRADTQYF.

The V and J genes are TRBV5-4 and TRBJ1-2; 8 bases align to TRBD1. The CDR3 sequence is 14 residues long. V lost 1 base to trimming and J lost 7 bases; unmatched junction nucleotides: 6. CDR1 is SGHNT, CDR2 YYREEE, per germline (reference sequence). The CDR3 reads CASSLQGASGGYTF. In nucleotides, the CDR3 is TGTGCCAGCAGCTTGCAGGGGGCCAGTGGTGGCTACACCTTC.

The chain joins TRBV11-2 to TRBJ2-1, with 16 bases lining up with TRBD2. Germline V gene sequence: CDR1 SGHAT, CDR2 FQNNGV. Losses at the gene ends were 5 bases for V and 7 bases for J; bases not matched to a gene: 8. The CDR3 length is 17 residues. DNA for the CDR3: TGTGCCAGCAGCAAAAACCTGGGACTAGCGGGGGGGAATGAGCAGTTCTTC. Its protein product is CASSKNLGLAGGNEQFF.